One sample yielded the 21 T cell receptor beta chains listed below, sequenced in a study of cytomegalovirus exposure and HLA in healthy donors. The PCR contained 60 Vbeta and 13 Jbeta primers. Profiling relied on immunoSEQ multiplex PCR, and the TCRdb table lists in-frame clones only, not all of them. Of over 150,000 clones listed, 82% were seen once; the top ten hold about 0.092%. Sequenced sample: PBMCs. The origin of the receptors is a boy aged 2 to 10 in good health and CMV-seronegative.

This chain links TRBV4-1 with TRBJ2-5; TRBD2 matches at 9 bases. The CDR3 consists of 15 residues. The germline V gene has CDR1 MGHRA and CDR2 YSYEKL. Trimming took 0 bases from V and 5 from J; bases not matched to a gene: 4. The DNA for the CDR3 is TGCGCCAGCAGCCAAGATTTCAGCGGGGGGGAGACCCAGTACTTC. Its protein is CASSQDFSGGETQYF.

A single count supports this clone. The V and J genes are TRBV19 and TRBJ1-6; no clear D. The CDR3 runs 12 residues. From germline, CDR1 is LNHDA and CDR2 SQIVND (reference sequence). The V end lost 9 bases, the J end lost 9 bases, and 12 bases lay between the germline ends. The DNA for the CDR3 is TGTGCCAGCACTAAGGATCGTTCACCCCTCCACTTT. Residues: CASTKDRSPLHF.

The chain recombines TRBV7-2 with TRBJ2-4, with D unresolved. V lost 3 bases to trimming and J lost 1 base, with 4 bases between them. Per germline, CDR1 SGHTA and CDR2 FQGNSA. The CDR3 sequence is 13 residues long. This chain's CDR3 is CASSFSAKNIQYF. CDR3 nucleotide sequence: TGTGCCAGCAGCTTTTCGGCCAAAAACATTCAGTACTTC. Supplemented by reference TRBV7-2 and TRBJ2-4, the full variable domain reads GAGVSQSPSNKVTEKGKDVELRCDPISGHTALYWYRQSLGQGLEFLIYFQGNSAPDKSGLPSDRFSAERTGGSVSTLTIQRTQQEDSAVYLCASSFSAKNIQYFGAGTRLSVL.

The chain combines TRBV5-1 with TRBJ1-3, with TRBD1 matching 9 bases. Trimming cost V 0 bases and J 5 bases; bases outside gene matches: 3. Germline CDR1 SGHRS, CDR2 YFSETQ. This CDR3 comprises 15 residues. The CDR3 bases are TGCGCCAGCAGCTTGGCGGGACAGGGAAGAAACACCATATATTTT. Translation: CASSLAGQGRNTIYF.

The genes are TRBV15 and TRBJ1-6, with 8 bases lining up with TRBD1. The V gene end was trimmed by 2 bases and the J gene end by 10 bases; junction bases not matched to a gene: 7. The germline gives CDR1 LNHNV, CDR2 YYDKDF (reference sequence). The CDR3 spans 15 residues. The CDR3 nucleotides read TGTGCCACCAGCAGACTAGGACAGGGAGGGTCACCCCTCCACTTT. Encoded protein: CATSRLGQGGSPLHF.

The rearrangement uses TRBV5-1 and TRBJ2-3; 10 bases map to TRBD2. This CDR3 comprises 18 residues. Germline V CDR1 and CDR2: SGHRS, YFSETQ. V shed 4 bases and J 0 bases; nucleotides not matched to a gene: 11. Here the CDR3 reads CASSLPSGGALSTDTQYF. DNA of the CDR3: TGCGCCAGCAGCCTACCTAGCGGGGGAGCACTAAGCACAGATACGCAGTATTTT.

The genes are TRBV5-1 and TRBJ2-2; TRBD1 is a possible D gene (5 bases). CDR1 and CDR2 from the germline V gene are SGHRS and YFSETQ. The CDR3 sequence is 15 residues long. V gave up 5 bases and J gave up 2 bases, with 13 bases separating them. CDR3 DNA sequence: TGCGCCAGCAGGATATGGACACCTAACACCGGGGAGCTGTTTTTT. Encoded protein: CASRIWTPNTGELFF. The variable domain in full, with the rest retrieved from reference TRBV5-1 and TRBJ2-2, is KAGVTQTPRYLIKTRGQQVTLSCSPISGHRSVSWYQQTPGQGLQFLFEYFSETQRNKGNFPGRFSGRQFSNSRSEMNVSTLELGDSALYLCASRIWTPNTGELFFGEGSRLTVL.

This chain uses TRBV4-3 with TRBJ2-1; D is perhaps TRBD2 (6 bases). Germline CDR1 reads LGHNA; CDR2 reads YSLEER. The CDR3 is 15 residues long. Trimming removed 0 bases at V and 9 bases at J, with 15 bases between. The CDR3 nucleotides are TGCGCCAGCAGCCAAGAGTGGACTACCTTGGGTGAGCAGTTCTTC. It translates to CASSQEWTTLGEQFF.

The chain has TRBV9 and TRBJ2-7, with D perhaps matching TRBD1 (6 bases). Germline loops: CDR1 SGDLS, CDR2 YYNGEE. The CDR3 spans 15 residues. Trimming took 4 bases from V and 2 from J, leaving 16 bases between them. CDR3 nucleotides: TGTGCCAGCAGCCTCCGATGGGACAACACCTACGAGCAGTACTTC. The encoded protein is CASSLRWDNTYEQYF.

This chain joins TRBV7-9 and TRBJ1-3, with TRBD1 identical over 8 bases. Losses at the gene ends were 3 bases for V and 9 bases for J; bases not matched to a gene: 7. In germline, CDR1 is SEHNR, CDR2 FQNEAQ (reference sequence). This CDR3 is 14 amino acids long. Here the CDR3 reads CASSLGQALGTIYF. In DNA, the CDR3 is TGTGCCAGCAGCTTGGGACAGGCCCTCGGCACCATATATTTT. The variable domain in full, with the rest retrieved from reference TRBV7-9 and TRBJ1-3, is DTGVSQNPRHKITKRGQNVTFRCDPISEHNRLYWYRQTLGQGPEFLTYFQNEAQLEKSRLLSDRFSAERPKGSFSTLEIQRTEQGDSAMYLCASSLGQALGTIYFGEGSWLTVV.

The chain is built from TRBV6-5 and TRBJ1-4; the match to TRBD1 covers 7 bases. CDR1 MNHEY and CDR2 SVGAGI come from the germline V gene. This CDR3 region has 15 residues. The ends lost 6 bases at V and 8 bases at J; junction bases unmatched: 12. CDR3 residues: CASRDSGTAREKLFF. CDR3 sequence (DNA): TGTGCCAGCAGGGATTCCGGGACAGCCCGGGAAAAACTGTTTTTT.

This clone was picked up one time. The chain has TRBV10-1 and TRBJ2-7; 12 bases are shared with TRBD2. CDR1 and CDR2 (germline): WNHNN, SYGVQD (reference sequence). Unmatched junction bases numbered 10, after V lost 0 bases and J lost 1 base. The CDR3 consists of 19 residues. The DNA of the CDR3 is TGCGCCAGCAGTGAGTCCTGTACTAGCGGGGGGAGTAGGTCCTACGAGCAGTACTTC. Its translation: CASSESCTSGGSRSYEQYF.

This chain uses TRBV4-2 with TRBJ2-3; 8 nucleotides agree with TRBD2. In germline, CDR1 is LGHNA, CDR2 YNFKEQ. The junction had 11 bases not matched to a gene; V was cut back by 4 bases and J by 5 bases. This CDR3 contains 16 residues. This chain's CDR3 is CASSPQRGPGGDTQYF. The CDR3 coding sequence is TGTGCCAGCAGCCCCCAGCGGGGGCCCGGGGGAGATACGCAGTATTTT.

The rearrangement uses TRBV6-5 and TRBJ1-2; possible D gene TRBD1, 6 bases. Looked up from germline, CDR1 is MNHEY and CDR2 is SVGAGI. CDR3 length: 15 residues. V shed 3 bases and J shed 4 bases, with 15 bases lying between them. The CDR3 sequence is CASSYSSRGAYGYTF. The CDR3 nucleotides read TGTGCCAGCAGTTATTCCAGTCGGGGGGCCTATGGCTACACCTTC.

CDR3 DNA: TGTGCCACCCGCGAGGGACAGCCAAATGAAAAACTGTTTTTT. Translated: CATREGQPNEKLFF. The gene calls are TRBV10-3 and TRBJ1-4, with 7 nucleotides matching TRBD1. V dropped 10 bases and J dropped 5; count of bases not matched to a gene: 10. The germline V gene has CDR1 ENHRY and CDR2 SYGVKD. The CDR3 is 14 amino acids.

The rearrangement uses TRBV4-3 and TRBJ1-2; tentatively, D is TRBD1 (5 bases). Germline lookup yields CDR1 LGHNA and CDR2 YSLEER. There are 15 residues in the CDR3. Trimming cost V 0 bases and J 7 bases, with 15 bases left between them. In DNA form, the CDR3 reads TGCGCCAGCAGCCAAGATTCCGGGGGTCTGGGTGGCTACACCTTC. Translated, it gives CASSQDSGGLGGYTF.

J is TRBJ1-1 and V is TRBV5-1; no clear D gene. The CDR3 loop spans 15 amino acids. Germline V lookup: CDR1 SGHRS, CDR2 YFSETQ. V lost 5 bases and J lost 6, with 20 bases in between. CDR3: CASSFSGLLGSEAFF. The CDR3 coding sequence is TGCGCCAGCAGTTTCTCTGGACTCTTAGGCTCTGAAGCTTTCTTT.

The V call is TRBV18, the J call TRBJ1-6; D not certain. The CDR3 runs 14 residues. Germline V lookup: CDR1 KGHSH, CDR2 LQKENI. V was shortened by 6 bases and J by 7 bases, with 13 bases between the two germline ends. The CDR3 here is CASSIEGLNSPLHF. In DNA, the CDR3 is TGTGCCAGCTCGATCGAGGGATTAAATTCACCCCTCCACTTT.

V and J are TRBV7-8 and TRBJ2-1, with 7 bases aligning to TRBD2. The junction had 8 bases not matched to a gene; V was cut back by 2 bases and J by 10 bases. The germline V gene has CDR1 SGHVS and CDR2 FQNEAQ. CDR3 length: 14 amino acids. CDR3 protein: CASSLRPSGNEQFF. Written as DNA, the CDR3 is TGTGCCAGCAGCTTACGGCCTAGCGGAAACGAGCAGTTCTTC.

The chain employs TRBV4-1 and TRBJ2-2, with TRBD2 identical over 11 bases. After removal of 5 bases from V and 3 bases from J, the junction contained 2 bases not matched to a gene. Germline V lookup: CDR1 MGHRA, CDR2 YSYEKL. The CDR3 length is 15 residues. The CDR3 here is CASSLLAGDTGELFF. The CDR3 DNA reads TGCGCCAGCAGCTTACTAGCGGGGGACACCGGGGAGCTGTTTTTT.

The gene calls are TRBV7-9 and TRBJ1-2, with TRBD1 identical over 7 bases. This CDR3 region has 17 residues. V dropped 7 bases and J dropped 8; count of bases not matched to a gene: 22. The germline gives CDR1 SEHNR, CDR2 FQNEAQ (reference sequence). The CDR3 sequence: CASTLALVGRGREGYTF. In nucleotides, the CDR3 is TGTGCCAGCACCCTCGCACTAGTGGGTAGGGGGCGCGAAGGCTACACCTTC. The full variable domain, completed using reference TRBV7-9 and TRBJ1-2, is DTGVSQNPRHKITKRGQNVTFRCDPISEHNRLYWYRQTLGQGPEFLTYFQNEAQLEKSRLLSDRFSAERPKGSFSTLEIQRTEQGDSAMYLCASTLALVGRGREGYTFGSGTRLTVV.